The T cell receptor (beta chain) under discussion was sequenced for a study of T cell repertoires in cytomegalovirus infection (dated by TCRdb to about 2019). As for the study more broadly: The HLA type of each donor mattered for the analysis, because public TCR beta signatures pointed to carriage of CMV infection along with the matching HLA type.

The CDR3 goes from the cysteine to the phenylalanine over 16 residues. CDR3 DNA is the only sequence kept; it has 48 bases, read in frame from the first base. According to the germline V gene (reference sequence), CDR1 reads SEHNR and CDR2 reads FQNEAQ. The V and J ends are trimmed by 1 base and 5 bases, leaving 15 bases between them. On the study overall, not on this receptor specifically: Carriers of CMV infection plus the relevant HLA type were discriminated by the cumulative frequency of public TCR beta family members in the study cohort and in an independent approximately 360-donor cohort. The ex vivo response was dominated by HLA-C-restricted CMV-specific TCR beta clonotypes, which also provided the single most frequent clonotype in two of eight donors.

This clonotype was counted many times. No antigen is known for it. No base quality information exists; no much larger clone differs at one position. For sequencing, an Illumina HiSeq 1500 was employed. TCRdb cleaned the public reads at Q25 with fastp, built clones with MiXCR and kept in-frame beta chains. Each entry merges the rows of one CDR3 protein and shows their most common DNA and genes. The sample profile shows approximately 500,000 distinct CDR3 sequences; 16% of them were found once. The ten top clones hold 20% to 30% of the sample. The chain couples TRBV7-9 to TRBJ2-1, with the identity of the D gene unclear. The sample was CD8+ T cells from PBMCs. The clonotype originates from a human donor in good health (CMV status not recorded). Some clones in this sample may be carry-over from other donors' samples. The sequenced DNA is TGTGCCAGCAGCTTAGATAGCCCCCCGATCGACAATGAGCAGTTCTTC. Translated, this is CASSLDSPPIDNEQFF.